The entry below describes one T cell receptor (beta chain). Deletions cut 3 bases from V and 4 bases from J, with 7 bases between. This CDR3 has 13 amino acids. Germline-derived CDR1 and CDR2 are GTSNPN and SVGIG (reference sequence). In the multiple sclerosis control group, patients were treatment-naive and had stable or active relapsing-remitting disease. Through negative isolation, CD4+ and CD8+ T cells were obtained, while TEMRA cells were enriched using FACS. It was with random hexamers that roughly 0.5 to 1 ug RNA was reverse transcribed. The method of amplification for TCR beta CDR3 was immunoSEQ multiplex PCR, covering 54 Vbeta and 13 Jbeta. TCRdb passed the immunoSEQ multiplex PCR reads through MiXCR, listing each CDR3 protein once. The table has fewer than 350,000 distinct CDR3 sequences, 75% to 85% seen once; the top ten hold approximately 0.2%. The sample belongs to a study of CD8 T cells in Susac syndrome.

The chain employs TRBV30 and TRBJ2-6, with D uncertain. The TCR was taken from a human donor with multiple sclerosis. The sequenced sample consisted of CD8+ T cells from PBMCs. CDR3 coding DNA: TGTGCCTGGAGCCCCGGAGGGGCCAACGTCCTGACTTTC. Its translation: CAWSPGGANVLTF.